This T cell receptor (beta chain) was found in a study of OX40 agonist ivuxolimab in advanced cancers. Background on the whole study: Ivuxolimab, which targeted the costimulatory receptor OX40 (CD134), was an agonistic, fully human IgG2 monoclonal antibody. Intravenous ivuxolimab was administered to patients every 2 weeks at six dose levels: 0.01, 0.1, 0.3, 1.5, 3 and 10 mg/kg. Of the 50 or so patients in dose escalation, 19 had hepatocellular carcinoma, about 15 had melanoma, 9 had renal cell carcinoma and 9 had head and neck cancer. A male proportion of around 80% and a mean age of around 60 years, ranging from roughly 20 to 80, were recorded for the dose-escalation cohort. Prior anti-PD-1, anti-PD-L1 or anti-CTLA-4 therapy was permitted, and about 40% of dose-escalation patients had received checkpoint inhibitors. Partial responses occurred in three dose-escalation patients: two with cutaneous melanoma and one with hepatocellular carcinoma. Peripheral TCRbeta sequencing was intended to test whether TCR sequence diversity was altered and clonal T-cell expansion was caused by ivuxolimab. The paper reports the monotherapy dose-escalation portion (N = 52 patients) of the phase I ivuxolimab trial.

Patients with a history of autoimmune disease or receiving systemic immunosuppression were excluded from the trial. Peripheral blood for TCR sequencing was collected from all dose cohorts at baseline, on cycle 4 day 1, and on cycle 7 day 1. Samples were obtained from an open-label, multicenter, first-in-human phase I dose-escalation trial of ivuxolimab. Adults with locally advanced or metastatic head and neck squamous cell, hepatocellular, melanoma or renal cell carcinoma were enrolled in the trial. Before TCR sequencing, CD4+ and CD8+ T cells were separately sorted from peripheral blood. Turning to this clone: Its antigen specificity is not known. No much larger clone exists at a distance of one base, and base qualities are not known.

CDR1 and CDR2 are read off the germline V gene as MNHNS and SASEGT. V drops 2 bases and J drops 6 bases, leaving 2 bases in between. Including cysteine and phenylalanine, the CDR3 has 11 amino acids. Only CDR3 DNA remains: 33 bases, in frame from the first base. Findings and caveats that apply to the study as a whole: Low levels of normalized T-cell clonal expansion were also seen in some patients who did not respond. At doses of 0.1 to 3.0 mg/kg, clonal expansion of both CD4+ and CD8+ blood T cells was observed from baseline to week 6. After ivuxolimab, more expanded clones were found on average in CD8+ T cells than in CD4+ T cells. Partial responders in the 0.1-3.0 mg/kg groups had among the lowest normalized peripheral clonal expansion, especially among CD8+ T cells. The antigen specificity of the clonally expanded peripheral T cells was not determined.

Genomic DNA was extracted from sorted cells for sequencing of the TCRbeta CDR3 region. The immunoSEQ Assay was used to sequence the TCRbeta CDR3 regions. The source is immuneACCESS, and TCRdb retained only in-frame sequences with V and J called. Part of the clones is not carried over; for the studies checked, unresolved V genes explain less than half of this, and the remainder is unexplained. The sample has tens of thousands of clones on record, 80% to 90% of them singletons. Together, the top ten hold approximately 1% of the sample. The rearrangement joined TRBV6-1 to TRBJ2-1; the D gene is not confidently resolved. The sample was CD4+ or CD8+ T cells sorted from blood, taken in a trial of the OX40 agonist ivuxolimab. This receptor was obtained from an adult with an advanced solid tumor such as melanoma, head and neck, liver or kidney cancer. The nucleotides read TGTGCCAGCAGTGAACCCAATGAGCAGTTCTTC. Translated, it gives CASSEPNEQFF.